The sequence of this TCR beta chain was determined in a study of vaccination and CD4 T cells after COVID-19. Across the whole study: The convalescent population consisted of six males and four females, two of whom were of Hispanic ethnicity. Timing of post-vaccine sample collection was a median about 76 days after dose two, with a range of 14 to 241. As a positive control, some control cultures were given a CEFX pool, while others were given an HIV-1 Nef pool or no peptide.

Trimming shortened V by 6 bases and J by 1 base, and 24 bases separated the two germline ends. This CDR3 region has 18 residues. The germline V gene encodes CDR1 MNHEY and CDR2 SVGEGT. The Oncomine TCR Beta short-read assay sequenced DNA from cultured CD4+ T cells. One entry per CDR3 protein results from TCRdb running MiXCR on the PCR reads. Among around 15,000 distinct CDR3 sequences listed, approximately 55% were seen once. The study, taken as a whole, reports: There was no significant change from around 19 to 38 median reactive clonotypes.

Regarding this clonotype: What it binds is unknown.

As to treatment: 10-day PBMC culture with coronavirus spike peptide pools or control peptides (ViraFEST assay). This rearrangement joins TRBV6-2 or TRBV6-3 to TRBJ1-1; maybe TRBD1 (6 bases). Sequences were derived from CD4+ T cells from blood, cultured in vitro, sampled before SARS-CoV-2 vaccination. This clonotype was obtained from a human donor who had recovered from COVID-19. This CDR3 is CASREYRVAVGENTEAFF. The CDR3 DNA sequence: TGTGCCAGCAGGGAATACAGGGTAGCCGTCGGGGAGAACACTGAAGCTTTCTTT.